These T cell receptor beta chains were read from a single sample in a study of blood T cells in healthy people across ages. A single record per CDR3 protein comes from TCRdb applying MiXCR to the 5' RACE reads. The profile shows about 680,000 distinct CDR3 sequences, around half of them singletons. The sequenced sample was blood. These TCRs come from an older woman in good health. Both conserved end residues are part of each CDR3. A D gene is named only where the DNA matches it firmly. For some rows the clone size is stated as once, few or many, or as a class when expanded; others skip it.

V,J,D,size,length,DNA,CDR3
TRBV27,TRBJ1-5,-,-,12,TGTGCCAGCAGTTTTGTGGGTCGGCCCCAGCATTTT,CASSFVGRPQHF
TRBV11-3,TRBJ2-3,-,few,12,TGTGCCAGCAGCGAGGGGCTGAATACGCAGTATTTT,CASSEGLNTQYF
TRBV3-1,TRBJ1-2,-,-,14,TGTGCCAGCAGCCAAGTAACGCGGGGCTATGGCTACACCTTC,CASSQVTRGYGYTF
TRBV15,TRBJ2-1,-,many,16,TGTGCCACCAGCAGAGGGACCGTCTTCTCCTACAATGAGCAGTTCTTC,CATSRGTVFSYNEQFF
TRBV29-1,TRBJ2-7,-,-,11,TGCAGCGCCGACCAACGAGGCGAGCAGTACTTC,CSADQRGEQYF
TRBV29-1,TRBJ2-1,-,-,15,TGCAGCGTCCGCTTCGGCGCGGGTATACGAAATGAGCAGTTCTTC,CSVRFGAGIRNEQFF
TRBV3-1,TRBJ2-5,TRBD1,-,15,TGTGCCAGCAGCCTTTGGGACAGGGGACAAGAGACCCAGTACTTC,CASSLWDRGQETQYF
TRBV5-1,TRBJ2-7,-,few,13,TGCGCCAGCAGCTTGGACAGGAACTACGAGCAGTACTTC,CASSLDRNYEQYF
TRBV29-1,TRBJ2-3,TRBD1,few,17,TGCAGCGTTGCGGGACAGGGGGCTATACCACTCACAGATACGCAGTATTTT,CSVAGQGAIPLTDTQYF
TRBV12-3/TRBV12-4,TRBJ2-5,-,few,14,TGTGCCAGCAGTTTAGGCAGGATTCAAGAGACCCAGTACTTC,CASSLGRIQETQYF
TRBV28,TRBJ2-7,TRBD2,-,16,TGTGCCAGCAGTTTAGGGACTAGCGGGTTCAACTACGAGCAGTACTTC,CASSLGTSGFNYEQYF
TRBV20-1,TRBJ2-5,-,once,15,TGCAGTGCTAGACATAGGGGAACTAAACAAGAGACCCAGTACTTC,CSARHRGTKQETQYF
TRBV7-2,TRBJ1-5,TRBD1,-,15,TGTGCCAGCAGCCGAGACAGGGGACCCAATCAGCCCCAGCATTTT,CASSRDRGPNQPQHF
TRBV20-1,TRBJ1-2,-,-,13,TGCAGTGCTAGAGAAACAACCAGTCCTTCCTACACCTTC,CSARETTSPSYTF
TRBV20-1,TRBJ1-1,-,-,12,TGCAGTGCTAGTGTGGACACCGATCAAGCTTTCTTT,CSASVDTDQAFF
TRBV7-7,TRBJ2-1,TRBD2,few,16,TGTGCTAGCAGCCCGGGGCTCGGGCGGGAGTACAATGAGCAGTTCTTC,CASSPGLGREYNEQFF
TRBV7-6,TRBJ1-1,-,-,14,TGTGCCAGCAGCCCACCTGCCGGGCCCGCTGAAGCTTTCTTT,CASSPPAGPAEAFF
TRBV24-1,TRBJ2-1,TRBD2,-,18,TGTGCCACCAGTGATTTGAGCCCTAGCGGGAGGACAAACAATGAGCAGTTCTTC,CATSDLSPSGRTNNEQFF
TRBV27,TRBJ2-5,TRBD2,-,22,TGTGCCAGCAGTTCCACCAAACGGGGTATGGCGGGAGGGGACTTTCTCCAAGAGACCCAGTACTTC,CASSSTKRGMAGGDFLQETQYF
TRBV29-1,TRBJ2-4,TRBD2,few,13,TGCAGCGCTCGACTAGCGGGAGGGGACATTCAGTACTTC,CSARLAGGDIQYF